This T cell receptor beta chain was found in a study of shared clonotypes between healthy human individuals (TCRdb year 2020). Some background on the complete study: The cohort included a few men and two women between 18 and 49 years of age. Different laboratories and diverse techniques were used to prepare libraries and sequence TCR repertoires, to increase sequencing depth and limit assay-specific biases. Between about 0.85 and 8.9 billion PBMCs per donor were obtained by leukapheresis. To estimate repertoire size and how much clonotypes are shared between individuals, the study performed deep sequencing of blood TCR repertoires from roughly five healthy adults. For each donor, CD4 naive and CD4 memory were each run on three plates, CD8 naive on two plates, and CD8 memory on one plate. The paper's findings and limits, for the study overall: Higher generation probabilities were observed for clonotypes shared by all four sorted-subset donors than for non-shared clonotypes. Because the study included a small number of donors, the genetic and exposure-history diversity represented was limited. When several donors were compared, the shared fraction of clonotypes was around 4.6% for naive CD4, about 4% for naive CD8, more than 2% for memory CD4, and 0.3% to 0.5% for memory CD8. Naive subsets generally had larger estimated clonotype richness than memory subsets did. Even with the large sequencing depth, rarefaction of the sorted-subset datasets indicated that sequencing was incomplete. Sampling was restricted to blood, and TCR repertoires in tissue are likely to differ from TCR repertoires in blood. Based on pairwise subsampling, the degree of clonotype sharing among donors was expected to be affected by sequencing depth.

Donors were healthy HIV-negative adults with no recently reported acute infections or vaccinations. Only Caucasian adults living in Nashville, Tennessee, USA were represented among the donors. CD4+ T cells were enriched through magnetic negative selection, after which naive cells were positively selected on CD45RA and the remaining negative fraction served as the memory subset. Blood was collected by leukapheresis, and PBMCs were isolated by Ficoll-Histopaque density gradient centrifugation and then cryopreserved in liquid nitrogen vapor phase. Analytical flow cytometry was used to check the purity and quantity of each magnetically sorted T cell population. Each sorted fraction had its genomic DNA isolated and then quantified by UV absorbance on a Nanodrop 2000c. Using the deep immunoSEQ assay, multiplex PCR amplified TCR CDR3 regions from genomic DNA. For each cell subset, the extracted genomic DNA was distributed evenly across all wells of several immunoSEQ 96-well plates, and each plate served as one replicate. Each replicate PCR for sorted subsets received around 200 ng genomic DNA, equal to tens of thousands of T cell genomes. Purified libraries were measured with a Qubit 3.0 fluorometer, size-checked on a Bioanalyzer 2100, and measured again with the KAPA Library Quantification kit. Every immunoSEQ 96-well plate was sequenced on a separate single-read 150-cycle Illumina NextSeq 550 flow cell. Turning to the authors' computational methods: Because the immunoSEQ output included only junctional sequences and no quality scores, the filtering could not be the same as the filtering used for full-length reads. Sequences were annotated with PyIR, a Python wrapper for IgBLAST v1.9, and V/J genes and CDR3 were assigned using IMGT germline references. Any read was removed if the V/J assignment was weak (E-value above 1e-6), the CDR3 was missing, or the read contained stop codons, out-of-frame junctions, or ambiguous translated residues. V3J clonotypes were defined by identical inferred V gene, J gene, and CDR3 amino acid sequence. The percentage overlap between two repertoires was calculated by dividing the number of shared unique clonotypes by the size of the smaller repertoire. Repertoire richness was assessed with RTK rarefaction, the Chao1 estimator, and Recon v2.1 estimates of unobserved clonotypes. Generation probabilities were computed with OLGA for all TCRbeta clonotypes obtained by the gDNA method from four donors. This is the immuneACCESS table as TCRdb keeps it, with only in-frame sequences that have V and J called. A part of the clones is gone; compared with another copy, unresolved V genes explain less than half, and the rest is unexplained. The D gene and trimming were derived from the DNA, and the V and J assignments and clone size from that table. The sample table shows about 1 million clones, and around 76% are seen once. The biggest ten clones account for approximately 1.5% of the sample.

The CDR3 has 13 amino acids, counting the end cysteine and phenylalanine. The retained sequence is limited to the CDR3, 39 bases, with the frame set at the first base. CDR1 and CDR2 are read off the germline V gene (reference sequence) as LNHDA and SQIVND. V lost 6 bases and J lost 6 bases; the stretch between them is 15 bases long. Remarks on this clone: The clone's antigen remains unknown. No clone much larger than this one lies a single base away; base qualities are absent.

Material: memory CD4+ T cells sorted from blood. Read against the paper, the sample's cell subset or site label means: CD45RA-negative fraction. This sequence was found in a man younger than 35 in good health. The rearrangement joined TRBV19 to TRBJ2-7; the D segment may tentatively be TRBD1 or TRBD2, each giving 5 matched bases. The nucleotide sequence is TGTGCCAGTAGGGGACGGTCGTACGGCGAGCAGTACTTC. This translates into CASRGRSYGEQYF.